This TCR beta chain originates from a study of shared clonotypes between healthy human individuals. Caucasian adults living in Nashville, Tennessee, provided all samples. Study findings and constraints: Richness estimates generally favored naive over memory subsets. Sorted-subset sequencing was shown by rarefaction to be incomplete despite large depth.

This table comes from immunoSEQ multiplex PCR, and its TCRdb copy is limited to in-frame clones, with some not included. Among roughly 1.4 million clones listed, around 98.5% were seen once. The germline V gene has CDR1 GTSNPN and CDR2 SVGIG (reference sequence). Trimming removed 8 bases from V and 1 base from J, with 17 bases in between. CDR3 length: 14 amino acids. As regards this clone: Its antigen is as yet unknown.

The receptor comes from a young man in good health. The specimen sequenced was naive CD4+ T cells sorted from blood. Described subset: CD45RA+ positively selected. V is TRBV30 and J is TRBJ1-1, with D uncertain. The CDR3 region is CAHAFPTGNTEAFF. The CDR3 region has the DNA TGTGCCCACGCATTCCCGACGGGGAACACTGAAGCTTTCTTT.